This section outlines one TCR beta chain sequence together with its context. The sample belongs to a study of spatial heterogeneity in lung cancer. Study details: Consistently, beta-chain sequences turned up in larger numbers than alpha-chain sequences did. Within raw reads, each unique TCR and UMI combination appeared on average more than ten times.

TCRdb reprocessed the 5' RACE reads with MiXCR, giving one entry per CDR3 protein. The sample lists more than 20,000 distinct CDR3 sequences; about 4.7% were seen once. Described time point: sample taken at primary tumor resection. Whole RNA, which was extracted from tumor, nontumor lung tissue or frozen PBMC, was sequenced without any cell sorting. The donor group consisted of some 70 patients who had untreated, early-stage non-small cell lung cancer. Germline values: CDR1 MNHEY, CDR2 SMNVEV (reference sequence). This CDR3 contains 14 residues. V lost 7 bases and J lost 4; bases outside the gene matches: 6.

This sequence originates from a male donor with early-stage non-small cell lung cancer. Sequenced here: PBMCs, sampled at surgery. This chain connects TRBV27 to TRBJ2-1; 8 bases map to TRBD2. CDR3 in amino acids: CASTLAGPYNEQFF. The CDR3 DNA follows: TGTGCCAGCACCTTAGCGGGGCCTTACAATGAGCAGTTCTTC.